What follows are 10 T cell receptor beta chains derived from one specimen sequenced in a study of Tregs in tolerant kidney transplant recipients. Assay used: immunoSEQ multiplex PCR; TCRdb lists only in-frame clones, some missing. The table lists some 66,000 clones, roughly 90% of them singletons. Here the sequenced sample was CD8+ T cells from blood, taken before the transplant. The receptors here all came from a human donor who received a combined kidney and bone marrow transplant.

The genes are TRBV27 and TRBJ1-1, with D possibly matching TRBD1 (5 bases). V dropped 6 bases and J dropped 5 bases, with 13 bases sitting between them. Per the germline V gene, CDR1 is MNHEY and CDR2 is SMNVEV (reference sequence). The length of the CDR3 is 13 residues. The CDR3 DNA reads TGTGCCAGCAGGTCGCGGGGGAGGACTGAAGCTTTCTTT. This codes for CASRSRGRTEAFF.

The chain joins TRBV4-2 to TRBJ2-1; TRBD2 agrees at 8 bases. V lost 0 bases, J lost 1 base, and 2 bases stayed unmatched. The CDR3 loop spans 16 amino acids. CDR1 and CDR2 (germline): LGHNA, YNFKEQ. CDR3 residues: CASSQEGGGSYNEQFF. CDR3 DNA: TGTGCCAGCAGCCAAGAAGGCGGGGGGTCCTACAATGAGCAGTTCTTC.

CDR3 amino acids: CASSLELAGYEQFF. The CDR3 region has the DNA TGTGCCAGCAGCTTAGAACTAGCGGGGTATGAGCAGTTCTTC. V is TRBV7-2 and J is TRBJ2-1, with 10 bases aligning to TRBD2. Germline V gene data show CDR1 as SGHTA and CDR2 as FQGNSA. This CDR3 region has 14 residues. Trimming at V came to 1 base and at J to 8 bases, leaving 2 bases not matched to a gene.

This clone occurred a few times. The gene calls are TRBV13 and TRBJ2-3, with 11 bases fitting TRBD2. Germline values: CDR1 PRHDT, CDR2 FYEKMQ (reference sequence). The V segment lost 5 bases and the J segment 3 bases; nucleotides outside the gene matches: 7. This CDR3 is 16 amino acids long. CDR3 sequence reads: CASSLTSGGRTDTQYF. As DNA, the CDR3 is TGTGCCAGCAGCCTAACTAGCGGGGGAAGAACAGATACGCAGTATTTT.

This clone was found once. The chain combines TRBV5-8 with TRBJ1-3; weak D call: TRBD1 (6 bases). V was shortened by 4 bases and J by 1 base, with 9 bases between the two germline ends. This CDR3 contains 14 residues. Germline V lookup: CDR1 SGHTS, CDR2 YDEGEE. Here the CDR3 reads CASSQTGSGNTIYF. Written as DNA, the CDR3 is TGTGCCAGCAGCCAGACAGGATCTGGAAACACCATATATTTT.

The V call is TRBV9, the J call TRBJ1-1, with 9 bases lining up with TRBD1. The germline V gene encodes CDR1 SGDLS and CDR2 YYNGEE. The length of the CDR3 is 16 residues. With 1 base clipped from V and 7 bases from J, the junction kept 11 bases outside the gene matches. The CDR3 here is CASSVNRDRAFGEAFF. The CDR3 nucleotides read TGTGCCAGCAGCGTAAACCGGGACAGGGCCTTTGGTGAAGCTTTCTTT.

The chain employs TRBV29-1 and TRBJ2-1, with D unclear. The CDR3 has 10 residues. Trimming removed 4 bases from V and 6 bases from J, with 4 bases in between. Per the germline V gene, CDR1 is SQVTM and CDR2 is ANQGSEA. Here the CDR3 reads CSVGGNEQFF. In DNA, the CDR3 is TGCAGCGTTGGAGGCAATGAGCAGTTCTTC.

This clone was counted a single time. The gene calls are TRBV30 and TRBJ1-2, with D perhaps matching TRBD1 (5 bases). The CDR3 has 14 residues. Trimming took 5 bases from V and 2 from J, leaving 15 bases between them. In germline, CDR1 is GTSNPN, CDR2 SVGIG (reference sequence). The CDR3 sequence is CAWGAVGVNYGYTF. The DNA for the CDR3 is TGTGCCTGGGGGGCGGTAGGGGTGAACTATGGCTACACCTTC.

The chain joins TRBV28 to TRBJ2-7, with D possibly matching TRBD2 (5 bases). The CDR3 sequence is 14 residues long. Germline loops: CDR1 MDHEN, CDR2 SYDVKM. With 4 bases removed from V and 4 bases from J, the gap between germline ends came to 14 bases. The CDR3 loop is CASSYLGREYEQYF. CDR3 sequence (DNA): TGTGCCAGCAGTTATCTAGGGAGAGAGTACGAGCAGTACTTC.

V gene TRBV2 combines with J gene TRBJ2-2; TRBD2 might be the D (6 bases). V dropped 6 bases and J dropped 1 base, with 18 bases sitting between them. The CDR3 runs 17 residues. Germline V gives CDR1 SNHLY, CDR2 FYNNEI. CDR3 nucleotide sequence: TGTGCCAGCAGACCTGACCTGCTAGCGAAGAACACCGGGGAGCTGTTTTTT. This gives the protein CASRPDLLAKNTGELFF.